Included here is one TCR beta chain sequence, with context. These data are taken from a study of blood T cell repertoires in COVID-19. Looking at the study overall: Samples representing acute and convalescent COVID-19 were sourced from the United States, Italy and Spain. The analysed material was cDNA or gDNA that came from T cells, B-cell-depleted T cells, or PBMCs.

Source study methods: Reference gene primer amplification gave estimated nucleated cell counts. Sequencing was performed with immunoSEQ multiplex PCR; in TCRdb, only in-frame clones are kept and a portion is missing. The DNA gave D and trimming, while V, J and clone size come from that table. The data contain 110,000 to 150,000 clones, 79% of them seen just once; the ten biggest clones take up under 10%. The CDR3 is 14 amino acids. The V gene's germline CDR1 is SGHRS and CDR2 YFSETQ. Trimming removed 4 bases from V and 6 bases from J, with 14 bases in between. The sample taken for sequencing was peripheral blood. The sequence came from a man aged 45-65 years with active or convalescent COVID-19. The chain is built from TRBV5-1 and TRBJ1-5; D is perhaps TRBD1 (5 bases). DNA of the CDR3: TGCGCCAGCAGCCTAGGCGGGGCCCGTCAGCCCCAGCATTTT. It encodes CASSLGGARQPQHF.